This TCR beta chain came from a study of brain T cells in children with intractable seizures. The length of the CDR3 is 12 residues. CDR1 and CDR2 from the germline V gene are SQVTM and ANQGSEA. The V and J ends lost 6 bases and 8 bases, in that order; junction bases with no gene match: 9. Method: immunoSEQ multiplex PCR; TCRdb's copy keeps in-frame clones and lacks some. The sample holds roughly 120,000 clones, roughly 92% seen once. Sequenced here: peripheral blood, sampled at surgery. This clonotype was sampled from a boy in the first two years of life with hemimegalencephaly and intractable seizures. The V gene is TRBV29-1, the J gene TRBJ1-2; 7 nucleotides align to TRBD1. The CDR3, as DNA: TGCAGCGTCGCCGACAGGGTCAGCGGCTACACCTTC. Amino acids: CSVADRVSGYTF.